Listed here is a single TCR beta chain. The data belong to a study of blood T cell repertoires in COVID-19. Across the whole study: There were acute and convalescent COVID-19 samples, and they came from the United States, Italy and Spain. PBMCs, B-cell-depleted T cells, or T cells were the source of the cDNA or gDNA that made up the material.

CDR3 length: 15 amino acids. The trim removed 5 bases at V and 5 bases at J, leaving 4 bases unmatched. Germline CDR1 LGHDT, CDR2 YNNKEL (reference sequence). Original processing methods: Reference gene primers were amplified, and this amplification served to estimate nucleated cell counts. The protocol was immunoSEQ multiplex PCR, while the TCRdb copy is restricted to in-frame clones and leaves out a portion. D and trimming come from the DNA, and the V and J calls and clone size come from that table. This sample has about 60,000 clones, with around 89% found just once. Sequencing was performed on peripheral blood. This rearrangement joins TRBV3-1 (or the pseudogene TRBV3-2) to TRBJ2-2; 11 bases map to TRBD1. The sequence derives from a human donor with active COVID-19. The donor label of this sample is uncertain. CDR3 DNA sequence: TGTGCCAGCAGCTCCCGGGACAGGGGGACCGGGGAGCTGTTTTTT. It encodes CASSSRDRGTGELFF.